The subject of this entry is one T cell receptor (beta chain). Its matching antigen is unknown. TCRdb redid the calling of the 5' RACE reads with MiXCR, one entry per CDR3 protein. The table includes about 50,000 distinct CDR3 sequences, around 13% detected once. This sample was taken from a study of early T cells in non-severe SARS-CoV-2 infection. General study findings and limits: Reliance on VDJdb matching favored anti-spike CD8 responses; private and CD4 specificities were missed.

The sequencing input was whole blood. This clonotype was sampled from an adult who was a healthcare worker with PCR-confirmed SARS-CoV-2 infection or an uninfected control (not recorded which).

The CDR3 region has the DNA TGTGCCAGCAGTGAATCGACTAGCGGTTATACGCAGTATTTT. Translating it yields CASSESTSGYTQYF. The genes are TRBV2 and TRBJ2-3, with 9 bases lining up with TRBD2. The germline V gene has CDR1 SNHLY and CDR2 FYNNEI. The V gene end was trimmed by 2 bases and the J gene end by 7 bases; junction bases not matched to a gene: 4. This CDR3 contains 14 residues. Based on the CDR3 plus reference TRBV2 and TRBJ2-3, the full variable domain is EPEVTQTPSHQVTQMGQEVILRCVPISNHLYFYWYRQILGQKVEFLVSFYNNEISEKSEIFDDQFSVERPDGSNFTLKIRSTKLEDSAMYFCASSESTSGYTQYFGPGTRLTVL.